The subject of this entry is one TCR beta chain. Here immunoSEQ multiplex PCR was the method, and the copy in TCRdb shows in-frame clones only, minus some. The data hold fewer than 70,000 clones, with about nine tenths observed a single time. Germline V lookup: CDR1 MDHEN, CDR2 SYDVKM. The J segment lost 6 bases and the V segment lost 10 bases, leaving 10 bases of the junction unmatched. The CDR3 is made up of 13 amino acids. This entry is derived from a study of blood T cell repertoires in COVID-19. Turning to the study itself: There were acute and convalescent COVID-19 samples, and they came from the United States, Italy and Spain. Sample material is recorded as cDNA or gDNA derived from T cells, B-cell-depleted T cells, or PBMCs.

The TCR sequence derives from a man between 50 and 59 years old with active COVID-19. The sequencing input was peripheral blood. The chain employs TRBV28 and TRBJ2-7, with 9 nucleotides matching TRBD1. The CDR3 sequence is CATRRDREGEQYF. CDR3 nucleotides: TGTGCCACTCGCCGGGACAGGGAGGGCGAGCAGTACTTC.